These T cell receptor beta chains were read from a single sample in a study of T cells expressing NK-cell markers. With the 5' RACE reads reprocessed, TCRdb shows one record per CDR3 protein and no DNA. Its table records some 600,000 distinct CDR3 sequences. The sample was blood T cells: a sorted CD56 or NKG2C T cell subset, CD4+ or CD8+ T cells, or bulk PBMC T cells (not recorded which). These receptor sequences come from a man in his late teens or twenties in good health. The CDR3 runs from the conserved cysteine through the conserved F or W. The order of the fields is V gene, J gene, CDR3 length, CDR3 protein.

V gene: TRBV12-3/TRBV12-4
J gene: TRBJ2-4
CDR3 length: 14
CDR3 protein: CAGASRLAKNIQYF

V gene: TRBV6-6
J gene: TRBJ1-3
CDR3 length: 13
CDR3 protein: CASSRDLGNTIYF

V gene: TRBV7-6
J gene: TRBJ1-4
CDR3 length: 12
CDR3 protein: CASTTLGEKLFF

V gene: TRBV5-6
J gene: TRBJ2-5
CDR3 length: 13
CDR3 protein: CASSTRRQGHQYF

V gene: TRBV20-1
J gene: TRBJ1-6
CDR3 length: 16
CDR3 protein: CSARTAHGNYNSPLHF

V gene: TRBV5-1
J gene: TRBJ2-1
CDR3 length: 19
CDR3 protein: CASRRELSGEKGAYNEQFF

V gene: TRBV16
J gene: TRBJ1-1
CDR3 length: 15
CDR3 protein: CASSQSRGQGTEAFF

V gene: TRBV6-2/TRBV6-3
J gene: TRBJ2-1
CDR3 length: 17
CDR3 protein: CASSYEAGGGYYNEQFF

V gene: TRBV27
J gene: TRBJ1-6
CDR3 length: 14
CDR3 protein: CASRWGQDNSPLHF

V gene: TRBV5-5
J gene: TRBJ2-5
CDR3 length: 18
CDR3 protein: CASSLYQGQPRDLETQYF

V gene: TRBV29-1
J gene: TRBJ2-7
CDR3 length: 13
CDR3 protein: CSAQRGSSYEQYF

V gene: TRBV30
J gene: TRBJ2-1
CDR3 length: 17
CDR3 protein: CAWSPPTRTSGGNEQFF

V gene: TRBV12-3/TRBV12-4
J gene: TRBJ2-7
CDR3 length: 16
CDR3 protein: CASSFAPAYSSYEQYF

V gene: TRBV7-9
J gene: TRBJ1-1
CDR3 length: 16
CDR3 protein: CASSLTPTVMNTEAFF

V gene: TRBV5-1
J gene: TRBJ2-1
CDR3 length: 14
CDR3 protein: CASRASGRNDEQFF

V gene: TRBV28
J gene: TRBJ2-2
CDR3 length: 16
CDR3 protein: CASRQQTGLNTGELFF

V gene: TRBV20-1
J gene: TRBJ2-1
CDR3 length: 12
CDR3 protein: CSAAPGLYEQFF

V gene: TRBV4-3
J gene: TRBJ2-1
CDR3 length: 14
CDR3 protein: CASGRDRGYNEQFF

V gene: TRBV5-1
J gene: TRBJ2-2
CDR3 length: 17
CDR3 protein: CASSLDFGRMNTGELFF

V gene: TRBV30
J gene: TRBJ2-1
CDR3 length: 13
CDR3 protein: CAWSQLTSQEQFF

V gene: TRBV5-6
J gene: TRBJ1-2
CDR3 length: 14
CDR3 protein: CASSSPPENYGYTF

V gene: TRBV21-1
J gene: TRBJ1-2
CDR3 length: 16
CDR3 protein: CASSKVKGAPNYGYTF

V gene: TRBV7-8
J gene: TRBJ2-1
CDR3 length: 16
CDR3 protein: CASSKGQGGSYNEQFF

V gene: TRBV6-4
J gene: TRBJ1-6
CDR3 length: 13
CDR3 protein: CASSDRANSPLHF

V gene: TRBV28
J gene: TRBJ2-6
CDR3 length: 17
CDR3 protein: CASSRLAALSGANVLTF

V gene: TRBV7-6
J gene: TRBJ2-7
CDR3 length: 15
CDR3 protein: CASSLEGRSAYEQYF